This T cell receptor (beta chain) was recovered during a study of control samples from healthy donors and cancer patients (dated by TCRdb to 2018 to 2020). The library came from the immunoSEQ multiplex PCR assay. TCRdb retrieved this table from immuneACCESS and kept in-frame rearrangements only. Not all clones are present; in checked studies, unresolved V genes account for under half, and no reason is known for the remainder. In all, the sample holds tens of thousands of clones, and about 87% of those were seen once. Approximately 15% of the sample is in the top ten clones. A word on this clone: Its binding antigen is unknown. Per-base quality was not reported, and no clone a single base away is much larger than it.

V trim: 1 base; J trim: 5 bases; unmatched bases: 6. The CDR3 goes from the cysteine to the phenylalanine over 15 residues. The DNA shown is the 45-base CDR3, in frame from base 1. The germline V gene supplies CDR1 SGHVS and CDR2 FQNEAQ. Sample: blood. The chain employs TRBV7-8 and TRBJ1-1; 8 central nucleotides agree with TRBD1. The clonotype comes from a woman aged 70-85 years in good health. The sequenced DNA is TGTGCCAGCAGCTTAGAAGCAGGGGGCCGGACTGAAGCTTTCTTT. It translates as CASSLEAGGRTEAFF.